This TCR beta chain was captured by sequencing in a study of blood T cell repertoires in COVID-19. The authors' processing: How many nucleated cells were present was estimated from reference gene primer amplification. Profiled with immunoSEQ multiplex PCR; TCRdb holds only in-frame clones, not every one. V and J calls and clone size are given by that table; D and trimming were obtained from the DNA. The sample lists about 130,000 clones, about 85% seen once, with more than 1.5% in the top ten. Deletions cut 1 base from V and 9 bases from J, with 7 bases between. The CDR3 is made up of 12 amino acids. Germline V gene lookup returns CDR1 LGHDT and CDR2 YNNKEL (reference sequence).

Sequencing used peripheral blood. This receptor was obtained from a man between 65 and 85 years old with acute or convalescent COVID-19. The chain combines TRBV3-1 (or the pseudogene TRBV3-2) with TRBJ1-5, with unresolved D. The CDR3 loop is CASSQGLGPQHF. The DNA of the CDR3 is TGTGCCAGCAGCCAAGGTCTCGGGCCCCAGCATTTT.